This T cell receptor (beta chain) was sequenced during a study of OX40 agonist ivuxolimab in advanced cancers. Sequencing was performed with immunoSEQ multiplex PCR; in TCRdb, only in-frame clones are kept and a portion is missing. The sample lists approximately 79,000 clones; about 87% were seen once. With regard to this clone: Its antigen is currently unknown.

Study results and caveats: Clonal expansion by week 6 occurred in CD4+ and CD8+ blood T cells (at 0.1 to 3.0 mg/kg). Certain nonresponders likewise exhibited a low normalized T-cell clonal expansion.

V lost 2 bases, J lost 8 bases, and 14 bases lay in between. CDR1 and CDR2 from the germline V gene are SGDLS and YYNGEE. The CDR3 has 15 residues. The sequencing used CD4+ or CD8+ T cells sorted from blood, collected in a trial of the OX40 agonist ivuxolimab. The chain is built from TRBV9 and TRBJ1-6; no clear D. The sequence derives from an adult with an advanced solid tumor such as melanoma, head and neck, liver or kidney cancer. The CDR3 bases are TGTGCCAGCAGCGTCAAAGGTTTCCTTGATTCACCCCTCCACTTT. It encodes CASSVKGFLDSPLHF. Together with reference TRBV9 and TRBJ1-6, the CDR3 gives the full variable domain: DSGVTQTPKHLITATGQRVTLRCSPRSGDLSVYWYQQSLDQGLQFLIQYYNGEERAKGNILERFSAQQFPDLHSELNLSSLELGDSALYFCASSVKGFLDSPLHFGNGTRLTVT.